There are a few counts of the clone carrying this T cell receptor (beta chain). This specimen belongs to a study of T cells in Graves' hyperthyroidism and ophthalmopathy. Researchers amplified the TCR beta CDR3 regions from RNA transcripts. RT-PCR in the first round (using the HTBI primer set) targeted the TCR CDR3. TCRdb independently ran MiXCR on the multiplex PCR reads; one entry per CDR3 protein. The sample lists about 210,000 distinct CDR3 sequences; more than 15% were seen once. V lost 2 bases to trimming and J lost 3 bases, with 14 bases between them. From germline, CDR1 is LGHNA and CDR2 YNFKEQ. This CDR3 has 15 amino acids. With a duration under 2 months, the hyperthyroidism was newly diagnosed in patients aged 18 to 65.

The V call is TRBV4-2, the J call TRBJ2-7; possibly TRBD1 for D (5 bases). The sequenced sample was blood. The TCR comes from a middle-aged man with Graves' hyperthyroidism. For the CDR3, the DNA is TGTGCCAGCAGCCAAAACGACAGACGGAACTACGAGCAGTACTTC. This translates into CASSQNDRRNYEQYF.